This entry features one TCR beta chain sequence. Patients at the Seattle site were enrolled during active infection and followed longitudinally. The CDR3 is 17 amino acids. CDR1 is LGHNA and CDR2 is YSLEER in the germline V gene. V lost 3 bases to trimming and J lost 4 bases; unmatched junction nucleotides: 9. As originally analysed: Amplification of reference gene primers provided the estimated nucleated cell counts. Here immunoSEQ multiplex PCR was the method, and the copy in TCRdb shows in-frame clones only, minus some. The V and J calls and clone size were taken over from that table, and D and trimming were inferred from the DNA. The profile covers about 260,000 clones, with 80% to 95% appearing a single time and 2% to 3% taken by the ten largest. The source of the sample is a study of blood T cell repertoires in COVID-19. Study overall: Sources were T cells, B-cell-depleted T cells, or PBMCs; the material itself was cDNA or gDNA.

The chain employs TRBV4-3 and TRBJ2-3; 11 bases fit TRBD2. The clonotype originates from a person aged 18 to 30 with COVID-19, enrolled during active disease. Material for sequencing was peripheral blood. CDR3 sequence: CASSHATSGSFPDTQYF. For the CDR3, the DNA is TGCGCCAGCAGCCACGCCACTAGCGGGAGTTTTCCAGATACGCAGTATTTT.